The clone carrying this T cell receptor (beta chain) was detected a few times. This sample was taken from a study of beta chain features in type 1 diabetes. V was clipped by 0 bases and J by 0 bases; unmatched bases: 8. The CDR3 is made up of 18 amino acids. The V gene's germline CDR1 is SGHRS and CDR2 YFSETQ. Reverse transcribing all isolated RNA meant expressed TCRB transcripts were sequenced. Data came from immunoSEQ multiplex PCR; TCRdb stores just in-frame clones and leaves some out. The sample has roughly 130,000 clones; around a tenth are singletons. The chain carries TRBV5-1 and TRBJ2-3, with 9 bases lining up with TRBD2. The clonotype comes from a man aged 18 to 35 in good health. Source material: central memory CD4+ T cells from blood. CDR3 nucleotide sequence: TGCGCCAGCAGCTTGGCGGTAGCGGGGGTGATTAGCACAGATACGCAGTATTTT. It encodes CASSLAVAGVISTDTQYF.